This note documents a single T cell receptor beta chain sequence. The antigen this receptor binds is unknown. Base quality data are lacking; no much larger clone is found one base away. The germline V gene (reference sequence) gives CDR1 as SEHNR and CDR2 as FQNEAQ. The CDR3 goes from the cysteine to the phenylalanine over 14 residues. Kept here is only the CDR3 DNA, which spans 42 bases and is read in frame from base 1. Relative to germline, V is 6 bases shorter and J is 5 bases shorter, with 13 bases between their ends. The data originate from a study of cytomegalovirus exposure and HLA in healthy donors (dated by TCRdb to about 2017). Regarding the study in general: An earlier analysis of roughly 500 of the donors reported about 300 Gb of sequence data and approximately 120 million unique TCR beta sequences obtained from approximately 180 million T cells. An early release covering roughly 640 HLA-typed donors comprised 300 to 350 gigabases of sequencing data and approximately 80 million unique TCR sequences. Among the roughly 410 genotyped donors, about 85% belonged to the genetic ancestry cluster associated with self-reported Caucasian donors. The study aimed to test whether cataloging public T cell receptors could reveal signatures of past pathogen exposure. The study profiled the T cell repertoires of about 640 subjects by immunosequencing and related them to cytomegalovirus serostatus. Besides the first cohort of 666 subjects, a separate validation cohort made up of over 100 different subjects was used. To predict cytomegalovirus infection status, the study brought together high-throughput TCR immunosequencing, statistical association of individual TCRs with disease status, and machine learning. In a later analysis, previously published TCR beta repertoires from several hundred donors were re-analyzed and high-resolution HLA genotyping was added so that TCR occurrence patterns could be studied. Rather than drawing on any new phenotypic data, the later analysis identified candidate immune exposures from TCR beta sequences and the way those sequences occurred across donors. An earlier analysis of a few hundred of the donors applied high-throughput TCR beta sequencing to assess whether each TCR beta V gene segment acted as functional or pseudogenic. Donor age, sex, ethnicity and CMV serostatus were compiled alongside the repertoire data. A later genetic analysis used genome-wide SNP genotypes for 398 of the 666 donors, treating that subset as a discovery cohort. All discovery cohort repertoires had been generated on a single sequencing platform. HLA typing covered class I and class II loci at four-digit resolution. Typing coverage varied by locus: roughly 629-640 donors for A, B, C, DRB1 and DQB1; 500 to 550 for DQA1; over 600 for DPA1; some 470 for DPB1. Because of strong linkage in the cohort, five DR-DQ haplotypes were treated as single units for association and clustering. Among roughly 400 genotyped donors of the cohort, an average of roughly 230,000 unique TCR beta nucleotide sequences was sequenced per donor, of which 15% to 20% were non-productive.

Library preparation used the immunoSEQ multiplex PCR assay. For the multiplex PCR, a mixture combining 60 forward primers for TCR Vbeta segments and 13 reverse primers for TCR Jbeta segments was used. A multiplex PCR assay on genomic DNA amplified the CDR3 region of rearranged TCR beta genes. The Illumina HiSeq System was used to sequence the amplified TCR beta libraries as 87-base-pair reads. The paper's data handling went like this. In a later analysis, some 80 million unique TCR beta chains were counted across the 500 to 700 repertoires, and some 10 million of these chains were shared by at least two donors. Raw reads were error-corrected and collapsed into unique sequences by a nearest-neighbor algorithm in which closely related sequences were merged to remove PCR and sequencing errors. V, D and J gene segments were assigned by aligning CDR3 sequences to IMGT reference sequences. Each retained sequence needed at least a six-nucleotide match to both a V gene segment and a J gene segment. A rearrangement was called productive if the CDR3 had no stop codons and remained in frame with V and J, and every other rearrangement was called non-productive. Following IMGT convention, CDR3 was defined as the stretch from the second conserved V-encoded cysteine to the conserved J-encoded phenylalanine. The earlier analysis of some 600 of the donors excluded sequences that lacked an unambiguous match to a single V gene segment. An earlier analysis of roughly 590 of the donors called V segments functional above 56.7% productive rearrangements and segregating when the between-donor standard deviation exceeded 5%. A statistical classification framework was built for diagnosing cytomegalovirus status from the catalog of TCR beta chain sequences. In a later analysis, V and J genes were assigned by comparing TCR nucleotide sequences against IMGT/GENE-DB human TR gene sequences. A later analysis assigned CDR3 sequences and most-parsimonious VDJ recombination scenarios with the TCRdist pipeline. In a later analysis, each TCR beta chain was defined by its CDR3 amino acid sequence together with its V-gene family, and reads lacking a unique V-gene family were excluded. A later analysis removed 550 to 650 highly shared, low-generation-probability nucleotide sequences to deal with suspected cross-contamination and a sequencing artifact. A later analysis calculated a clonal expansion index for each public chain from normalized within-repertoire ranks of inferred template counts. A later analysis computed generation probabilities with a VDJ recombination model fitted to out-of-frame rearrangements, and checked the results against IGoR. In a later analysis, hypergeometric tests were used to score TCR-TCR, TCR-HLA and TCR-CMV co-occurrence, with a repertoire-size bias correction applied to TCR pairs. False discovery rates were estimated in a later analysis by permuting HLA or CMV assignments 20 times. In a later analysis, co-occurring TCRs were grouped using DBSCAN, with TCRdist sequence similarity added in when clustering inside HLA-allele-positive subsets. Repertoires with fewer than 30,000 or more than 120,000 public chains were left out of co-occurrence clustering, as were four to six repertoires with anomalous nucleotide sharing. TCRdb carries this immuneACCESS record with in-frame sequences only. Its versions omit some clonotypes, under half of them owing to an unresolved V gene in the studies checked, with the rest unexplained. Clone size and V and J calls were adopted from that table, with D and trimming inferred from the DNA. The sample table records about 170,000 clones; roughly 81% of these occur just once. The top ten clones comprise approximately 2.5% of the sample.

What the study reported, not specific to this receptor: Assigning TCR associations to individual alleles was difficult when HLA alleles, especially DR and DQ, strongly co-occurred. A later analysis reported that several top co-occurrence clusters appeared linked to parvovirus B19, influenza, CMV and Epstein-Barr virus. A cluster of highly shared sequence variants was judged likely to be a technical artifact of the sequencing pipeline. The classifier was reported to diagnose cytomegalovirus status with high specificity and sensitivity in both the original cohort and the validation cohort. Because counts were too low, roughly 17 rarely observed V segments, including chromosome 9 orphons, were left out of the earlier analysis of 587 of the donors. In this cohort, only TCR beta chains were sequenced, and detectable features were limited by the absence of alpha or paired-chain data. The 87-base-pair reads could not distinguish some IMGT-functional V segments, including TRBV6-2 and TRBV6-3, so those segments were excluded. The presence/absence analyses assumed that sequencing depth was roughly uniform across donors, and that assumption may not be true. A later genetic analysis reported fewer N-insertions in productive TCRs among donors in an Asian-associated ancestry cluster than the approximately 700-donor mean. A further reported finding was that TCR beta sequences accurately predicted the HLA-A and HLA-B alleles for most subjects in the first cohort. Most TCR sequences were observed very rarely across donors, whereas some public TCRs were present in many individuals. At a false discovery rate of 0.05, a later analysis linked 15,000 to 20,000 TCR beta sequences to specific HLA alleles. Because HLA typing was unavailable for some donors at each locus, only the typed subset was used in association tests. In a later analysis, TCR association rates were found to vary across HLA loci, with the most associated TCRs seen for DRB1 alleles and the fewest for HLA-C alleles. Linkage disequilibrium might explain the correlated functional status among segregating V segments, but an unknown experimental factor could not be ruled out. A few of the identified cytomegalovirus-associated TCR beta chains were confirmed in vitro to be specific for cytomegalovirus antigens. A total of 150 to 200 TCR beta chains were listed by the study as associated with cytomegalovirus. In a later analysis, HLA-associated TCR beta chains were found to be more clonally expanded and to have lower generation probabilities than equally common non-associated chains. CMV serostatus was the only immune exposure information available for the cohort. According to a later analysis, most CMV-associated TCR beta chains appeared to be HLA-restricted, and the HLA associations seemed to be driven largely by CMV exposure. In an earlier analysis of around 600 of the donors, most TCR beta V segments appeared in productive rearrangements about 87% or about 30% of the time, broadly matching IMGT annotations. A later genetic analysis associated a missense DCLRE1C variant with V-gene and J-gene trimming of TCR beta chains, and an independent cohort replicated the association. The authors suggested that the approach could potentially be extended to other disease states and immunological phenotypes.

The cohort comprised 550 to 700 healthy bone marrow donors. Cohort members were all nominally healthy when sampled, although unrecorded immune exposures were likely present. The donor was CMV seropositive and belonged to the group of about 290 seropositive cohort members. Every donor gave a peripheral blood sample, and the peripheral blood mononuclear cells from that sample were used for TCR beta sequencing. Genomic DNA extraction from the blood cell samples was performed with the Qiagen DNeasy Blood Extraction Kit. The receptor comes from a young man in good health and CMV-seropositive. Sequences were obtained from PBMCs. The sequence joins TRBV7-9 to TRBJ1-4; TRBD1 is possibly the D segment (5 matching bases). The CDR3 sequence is CASRNQGANEKLFF. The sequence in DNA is TGTGCCAGCAGAAATCAGGGCGCGAATGAAAAACTGTTTTTT.